This T cell receptor beta chain was sequenced in a study of T cell responses to AZD1222 COVID-19 vaccine. Study-wide findings and caveats: White British people made up most donors, females outnumbered males, and clonal diversity was possibly underestimated. Sampling that yielded the repertoires occurred only after the peak T cell response. Increased Spike-specific TCR breadth and depth were observed after two AZD1222 doses.

With regard to this clone: The antigen remains undetermined.

The V end lost 7 bases, the J end lost 2 bases, and 11 bases lay between the germline ends. CDR3 length equals 13 residues. Germline assignment: CDR1 SQVTM and CDR2 ANQGSEA. Repertoires were generated with immunoSEQ multiplex PCR, while TCRdb's copy carries only in-frame clones and drops some. Found here are over 110,000 clones, more than 85% of them singletons; the top ten hold just over 3%. V is TRBV29-1 and J is TRBJ2-2; TRBD1 is a possible D gene (6 bases). The source is an adult in good health. This sample comprised peripheral blood, obtained on day 0 of AZD1222 vaccination. CDR3 in amino acids: CSAGQLNTGELFF. CDR3 sequence (DNA): TGCAGCGCAGGACAGCTAAACACCGGGGAGCTGTTTTTT.